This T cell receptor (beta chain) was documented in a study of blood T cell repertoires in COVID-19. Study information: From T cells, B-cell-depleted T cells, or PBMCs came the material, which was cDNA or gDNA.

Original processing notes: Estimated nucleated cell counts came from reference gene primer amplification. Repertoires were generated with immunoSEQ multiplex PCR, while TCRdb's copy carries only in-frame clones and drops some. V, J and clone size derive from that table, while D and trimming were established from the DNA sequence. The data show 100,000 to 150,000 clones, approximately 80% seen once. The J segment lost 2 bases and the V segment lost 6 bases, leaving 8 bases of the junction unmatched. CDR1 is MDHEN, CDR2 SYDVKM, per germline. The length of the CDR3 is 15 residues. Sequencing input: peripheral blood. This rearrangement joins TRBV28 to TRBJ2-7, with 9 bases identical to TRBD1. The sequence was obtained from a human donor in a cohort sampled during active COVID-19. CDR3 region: CASSSGQGRPYEQYF. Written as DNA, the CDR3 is TGTGCCAGCAGCTCTGGACAGGGGAGACCCTACGAGCAGTACTTC.